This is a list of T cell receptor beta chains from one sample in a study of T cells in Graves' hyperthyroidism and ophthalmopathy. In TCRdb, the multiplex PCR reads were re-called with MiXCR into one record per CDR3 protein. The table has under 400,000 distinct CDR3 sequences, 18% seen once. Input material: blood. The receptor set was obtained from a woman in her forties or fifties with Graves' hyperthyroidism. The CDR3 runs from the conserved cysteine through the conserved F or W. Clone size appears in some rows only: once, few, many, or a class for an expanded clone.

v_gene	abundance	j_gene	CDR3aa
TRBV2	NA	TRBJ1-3	CATPGSSSGNTIYF
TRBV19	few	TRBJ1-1	CASSIQGATTEAFF
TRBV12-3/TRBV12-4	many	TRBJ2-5	CASSDSQETQYF
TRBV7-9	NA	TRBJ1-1	CASSLAEGKGLNTKAFF
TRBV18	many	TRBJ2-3	CASSRSEASTDTQYF
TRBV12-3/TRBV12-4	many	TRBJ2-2	CASSPGTTNTGELFF
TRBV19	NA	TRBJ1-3	CASTKADTGNTIYF
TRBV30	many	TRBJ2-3	CAWSRQGITDTQYF
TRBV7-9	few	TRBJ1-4	CASSLGGLTNEKLFF
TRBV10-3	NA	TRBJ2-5	CAIGETSGGEETQYF
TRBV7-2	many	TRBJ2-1	CASSSLAGGPGEQFF
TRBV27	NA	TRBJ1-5	CASSLAGYSQPQHF
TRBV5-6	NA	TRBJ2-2	CASSFGLGAGELFF
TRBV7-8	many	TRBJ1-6	CASSFQGQSSPLHF
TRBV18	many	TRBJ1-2	CASSPSQEGGYTF
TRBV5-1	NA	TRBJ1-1	CASRHLPGWGDTEAFF
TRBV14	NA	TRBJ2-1	CASSQVGRRQGSNEQFF
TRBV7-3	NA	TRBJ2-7	CAGTIYRGPYEQYF
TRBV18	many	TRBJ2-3	CASSRTSGGSPADTQYF
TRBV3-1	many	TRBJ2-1	CASSQDGLAGNEQFF
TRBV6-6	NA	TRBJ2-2	CASSYRWGPGGELFF
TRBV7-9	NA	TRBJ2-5	CASSLGSVPQETQYF
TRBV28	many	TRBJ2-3	CASSLYSGPTTDTQYF
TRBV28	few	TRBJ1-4	CATGPRSQGGGEKLFF
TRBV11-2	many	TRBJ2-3	CASSLAAGVRTDTQYF
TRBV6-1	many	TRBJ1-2	CASSEGRGANYGYTF
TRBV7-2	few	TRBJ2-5	CASSLVPQSETQYF
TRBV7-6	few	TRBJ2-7	CASSLAGPREQYF